These T cell receptor beta chains were read from a single sample in a study of T cells in tuberculosis. This table comes from immunoSEQ multiplex PCR, and its TCRdb copy is limited to in-frame clones, with some not included. The data contain about 20,000 clones, around 87% of them singletons. Sequenced material: PBMCs. All receptors derive from a donor between 10 and 29 years old with latent tuberculosis or without tuberculosis infection. Both conserved end residues are part of each CDR3. D genes are given only for firm matches. Clone size is stated in some rows and not others, as once, few, many or a class when expanded.

size | D | length | J | V | DNA | CDR3
. | . | 15 | TRBJ1-3 | TRBV2 | TGTGCCAGCAGTGAACACGGGGTCTCTGGAAACACCATATATTTT | CASSEHGVSGNTIYF
. | TRBD2 | 14 | TRBJ2-7 | TRBV11-2 | TGTGCCAGCAGCCCGGGACTAGCTAGCAACGAGCAGTACTTC | CASSPGLASNEQYF
. | TRBD1 | 16 | TRBJ1-1 | TRBV28 | TGTGCCAGCAGTTCCTACCGACAGGGGACGAACACTGAAGCTTTCTTT | CASSSYRQGTNTEAFF
once | TRBD1 | 16 | TRBJ1-2 | TRBV9 | TGTGCCAGCAGCGAGTCCCAGGACAGGGTTGGCTATGGCTACACCTTC | CASSESQDRVGYGYTF
. | TRBD1 | 14 | TRBJ2-7 | TRBV6-1 | TGTGCCAGCACGAGCGTACAGGGGACGTACGAGCAGTACTTC | CASTSVQGTYEQYF
. | TRBD2 | 17 | TRBJ2-7 | TRBV7-2 | TGTGCCAGCAGCTTCTATATAGCGGGGATTAGCTCCTACGAGCAGTACTTC | CASSFYIAGISSYEQYF
. | . | 16 | TRBJ2-3 | TRBV7-6 | TGTGCCAGCAGCCTGGCAGAGGGTTTCAGCACAGATACGCAGTATTTT | CASSLAEGFSTDTQYF
. | . | 16 | TRBJ1-5 | TRBV7-7 | TGTGCCAGCAGCTTAACCCTTACAGGGACCAATCAGCCCCAGCATTTT | CASSLTLTGTNQPQHF
. | . | 15 | TRBJ1-2 | TRBV5-1 | TGCGCCAGCAGCCCCCCGGGAGGTTATGACTATGGCTACACCTTC | CASSPPGGYDYGYTF
once | . | 13 | TRBJ2-1 | TRBV30 | TGTGCCTGGAGTGTAACGGTCCTAAGCGAGCAGTTCTTC | CAWSVTVLSEQFF
. | TRBD2 | 15 | TRBJ2-5 | TRBV28 | TGTGCCAGCAGTCCGCGGGGGGGCAAGTTAGAGACCCAGTACTTC | CASSPRGGKLETQYF
once | TRBD1 | 17 | TRBJ2-2 | TRBV7-2 | TGTGCCAGCAGCTTAGCGAGGACAGGGCAACGTGGCGGGGAGCTGTTTTTT | CASSLARTGQRGGELFF
. | TRBD2 | 15 | TRBJ2-3 | TRBV19 | TGTGCCAGTAGTTCCGGGACTAGAATCACAGATACGCAGTATTTT | CASSSGTRITDTQYF
. | . | 15 | TRBJ1-1 | TRBV5-1 | TGCGCCAGCAGCTTGGCCGGAACCCCGGGGACTGAAGCTTTCTTT | CASSLAGTPGTEAFF
few | TRBD1 | 15 | TRBJ1-5 | TRBV30 | TGTGCCTGGAGTCCAACTGGGACAGGGAATCAGCCCCAGCATTTT | CAWSPTGTGNQPQHF
. | . | 14 | TRBJ2-5 | TRBV7-8 | TGTGCCAGCAGCTTTAAGCGGACCCAAGAGACCCAGTACTTC | CASSFKRTQETQYF
. | TRBD1 | 14 | TRBJ1-2 | TRBV7-2 | TGTGCCAGCACCGCCGGGACAGGGCTTGATGGCTACACCTTC | CASTAGTGLDGYTF
. | TRBD1 | 12 | TRBJ1-2 | TRBV5-6 | TGTGCCAGCAGTACAGGGGAGTATGGCTACACCTTC | CASSTGEYGYTF
once | . | 13 | TRBJ2-7 | TRBV7-2 | TGTGCCAGCAGCTTAGGGGCGCACTACGAGCAGTACTTC | CASSLGAHYEQYF
. | . | 12 | TRBJ2-7 | TRBV15 | TGTGCCACCAGCGGCCACAGGGACCATCAGTACTTC | CATSGHRDHQYF
. | . | 11 | TRBJ1-2 | TRBV19 | TGTGCCAGTAGCTTTTCCTATGGCTACACCTTC | CASSFSYGYTF
. | . | 16 | TRBJ2-2 | TRBV4-3 | TGCGCCAGCAGCCAAGCCCGGGACTGGAACACCGGGGAGCTGTTTTTT | CASSQARDWNTGELFF
. | . | 16 | TRBJ2-3 | TRBV5-6 | TGTGCCAGCAGCTTGGAAGGCAGGTCCCTCACAGATACGCAGTATTTT | CASSLEGRSLTDTQYF
. | TRBD2 | 15 | TRBJ2-7 | TRBV5-6 | TGTGCCAGCAGTTGGGGACTAGCGGGGACCTACGAGCAGTACTTC | CASSWGLAGTYEQYF
once | . | 14 | TRBJ1-2 | TRBV6-1 | TGTGCCAGCAGGGAACGAGGGGGAAACTATGGCTACACCTTC | CASRERGGNYGYTF
. | . | 13 | TRBJ2-2 | TRBV5-1 | TGCGCCAGCAGCGGCAGGGTGACCGGGGAGCTGTTTTTT | CASSGRVTGELFF
. | TRBD2 | 18 | TRBJ2-5 | TRBV7-2 | TGTGCCAGCAGCTTAGGGCCTCCGAGGAGCGGGGGACAAGAGACCCAGTACTTC | CASSLGPPRSGGQETQYF
. | . | 13 | TRBJ1-5 | TRBV28 | TGTGCCAGCAGTTTATCCGGGATTCAGCCCCAGCATTTT | CASSLSGIQPQHF
. | TRBD1 | 13 | TRBJ2-7 | TRBV10-3 | TGTGCCATCAGACCGGGACAGTCCTACGAGCAGTACTTC | CAIRPGQSYEQYF
. | TRBD2 | 12 | TRBJ2-5 | TRBV30 | TGTATAGCGGGGGGAGGTCAAGAGACCCAGTACTTC | CIAGGGQETQYF
. | . | 11 | TRBJ2-7 | TRBV2 | TGTGCCAGCAGTAGCGACTACGAGCAGTACTTC | CASSSDYEQYF
. | . | 13 | TRBJ2-1 | TRBV5-1 | TGCGCCAGCAGCTTGACGGAGTACAATGAGCAGTTCTTC | CASSLTEYNEQFF
. | TRBD1 | 14 | TRBJ2-7 | TRBV9 | TGTGCCAGCAGCGTCGGGGACAGGGGGTACGAGCAGTACTTC | CASSVGDRGYEQYF
. | TRBD1 | 15 | TRBJ2-7 | TRBV5-8 | TGTGCCAGCAGCGTAGGGACAGTCAGGACCTACGAGCAGTACTTC | CASSVGTVRTYEQYF
. | . | 12 | TRBJ1-1 | TRBV2 | TGTGCCAGCAGTTACACAAACACTGAAGCTTTCTTT | CASSYTNTEAFF
few | . | 15 | TRBJ2-7 | TRBV18 | TGTGCCAGCTCCCCAACCGGGATGGGATCCTACGAGCAGTACTTC | CASSPTGMGSYEQYF
. | . | 15 | TRBJ1-2 | TRBV25-1 | TGTGCCAGCAGTGAAATCCGAGGGCAGGATGGCGGCTACACCTTC | CASSEIRGQDGGYTF
. | TRBD1 | 16 | TRBJ1-1 | TRBV7-8 | TGTGCCAGCAGCCTTACCAGGACGGACAGGGGGCAAAAAGCTTTCTTT | CASSLTRTDRGQKAFF
. | . | 15 | TRBJ2-2 | TRBV10-2 | TGCGCCAGCGGCGTGGGAGCAGCCTCTGGGGGGGAGCTGTTTTTT | CASGVGAASGGELFF
. | TRBD1 | 14 | TRBJ2-2 | TRBV7-2 | TGTGCCAGCAGACAGGGGGCTAGCACCGGGGAGCTGTTTTTT | CASRQGASTGELFF
. | TRBD1 | 13 | TRBJ2-2 | TRBV29-1 | TGCAGCGTACCCCGAGACAGGGCCGGGGAGCTGTTTTTT | CSVPRDRAGELFF
. | TRBD1 | 15 | TRBJ1-2 | TRBV7-2 | TGTGCCAGCACGGTTCTTGGGGACAGCCAAGGGGGCTACACCTTC | CASTVLGDSQGGYTF
. | TRBD2 | 14 | TRBJ2-3 | TRBV30 | TGTGCCTGGAATAGCGGGGGGCGGGGAGATACGCAGTATTTT | CAWNSGGRGDTQYF
. | TRBD1 | 16 | TRBJ1-3 | TRBV25-1 | TGTGCCAGCAGCCGGGTGACAGGGGGCTCCGGAAACACCATATATTTT | CASSRVTGGSGNTIYF
. | . | 15 | TRBJ1-2 | TRBV28 | TGTGCCAGCAGTTTTTCAGACGGGGGAACTTATGGCTACACCTTC | CASSFSDGGTYGYTF
. | . | 14 | TRBJ2-1 | TRBV4-3 | TGCGCCAGCAGCCAAGAGCTCGGTTACAATGAGCAGTTCTTC | CASSQELGYNEQFF
. | . | 12 | TRBJ1-2 | TRBV30 | TGTGCCTGGAGTGCAGTTAACTATGGCTACACCTTC | CAWSAVNYGYTF
. | . | 13 | TRBJ2-3 | TRBV5-1 | TGCGCCAGCAGCTACTCTGGCACAGATACGCAGTATTTT | CASSYSGTDTQYF
. | . | 12 | TRBJ2-2 | TRBV28 | TGTGCCAGCATCTCTAACACCGGGGAGCTGTTTTTT | CASISNTGELFF
. | TRBD1 | 13 | TRBJ1-2 | TRBV6-5 | TGTGCCAGCAGGAGGGACAGTAACTATGGCTACACCTTC | CASRRDSNYGYTF
. | TRBD2 | 14 | TRBJ2-5 | TRBV2 | TGTGCCAGCAACAGACTAGCGGGGTTGGAGACCCAGTACTTC | CASNRLAGLETQYF
. | . | 14 | TRBJ2-2 | TRBV19 | TGTGCCAGTCGGTCGGGACTGAGGACCGGGGAGCTGTTTTTT | CASRSGLRTGELFF
. | . | 11 | TRBJ1-1 | TRBV29-1 | TGCAGCGGCATAGAGAACACTGAAGCTTTCTTT | CSGIENTEAFF
. | . | 15 | TRBJ2-7 | TRBV9 | TGTGCCAGCAGCGTAGGCGAGGGTGACTCCTACGAGCAGTACTTC | CASSVGEGDSYEQYF